These 26 T cell receptor beta chains were all obtained from the same sample, sequenced in a study of CD8+CD57+ T cells in acquired aplastic anemia. Genomic DNA, the template, was used for profiling of the TCR beta VDJ and CDR3. From the reads, TCRdb called clonotypes with MiXCR, one entry per CDR3 protein. The sample has hundreds of thousands of distinct CDR3 sequences; over 25% are singletons. The authors sequenced patients whose flow cytometry had shown CD8+CD57+ cell expansion. The source material was sorted CD4+, CD8+, or CD8+CD57+ T cells (not recorded which) from PBMCs. These receptors all stem from a human donor with aplastic anemia.

This clonotype has ten or more counts. The chain joins TRBV5-6 to TRBJ1-2, with 8 bases matching TRBD1. This CDR3 is built from 14 residues. V trimming: 2 bases; J trimming: 2 bases; junction bases outside the gene matches: 2. CDR1 is SGHDT, CDR2 YYEEEE, per germline. This CDR3 is CASSFGDRNYGYTF. CDR3 sequence (DNA): TGTGCCAGCAGCTTTGGGGACAGGAACTATGGCTACACCTTC.

A remark on this clonotype: With a much larger clone just one base away, this may be a read error. The chain has TRBV7-2 and TRBJ2-7; no clear D gene. The CDR3 has 15 residues. The V end was cut by 3 bases, the J end by 3 bases, with 15 bases between. The germline gives CDR1 SGHTA, CDR2 FQGNSA. This chain's CDR3 is CASSFFGRRNYEQYF. In DNA form, the CDR3 reads TGTGCCAGCAGCTTCTTTGGTCGCAGGAACTACGAGCAGTACTTC.

This clonotype was counted ten times or more. The chain is built from TRBV2 and TRBJ2-7, with D possibly matching TRBD1 (5 bases). This CDR3 comprises 12 residues. Between the trimmed V and J ends, which lost 4 bases and 5 bases, there was a span of 9 bases. Germline CDR1 and CDR2: SNHLY and FYNNEI. The CDR3 loop is CASSVRGHEQYF. CDR3 DNA sequence: TGTGCCAGCAGTGTTAGGGGCCACGAGCAGTACTTC.

This clonotype was recorded only once. V usage is TRBV9 and J usage is TRBJ2-1; the match to TRBD2 covers 7 bases. This CDR3 has 16 amino acids. V gave up 4 bases and J gave up 0 bases; unmatched junction bases: 7. Germline V lookup: CDR1 SGDLS, CDR2 YYNGEE. The CDR3 DNA reads TGTGCCAGCAGCTATTCTAGCGGAAGCTCCTACAATGAGCAGTTCTTC. This sequence encodes CASSYSSGSSYNEQFF.

In this sample, this clonotype turned up many times. The chain uses TRBV2 and TRBJ1-1, with 10 bases aligning to TRBD1. Germline V gene lookup returns CDR1 SNHLY and CDR2 FYNNEI. V trimming: 8 bases; J trimming: 2 bases; junction bases outside the gene matches: 2. The CDR3 extends over 13 amino acids. The CDR3 spells CASGTGANTEAFF. In DNA, the CDR3 is TGTGCCAGCGGGACAGGGGCCAACACTGAAGCTTTCTTT.

This clonotype was found many times. This chain links TRBV6-1 with TRBJ2-7; 9 positions match TRBD1. The CDR3 totals 15 residues. Germline V CDR1 and CDR2: MNHNS, SASEGT. Germline trimming cut 5 bases from V and 2 bases from J; bases unmatched to any gene: 7. The CDR3 loop reads CASSRTGGGTYEQYF. DNA for the CDR3: TGTGCCAGCAGTCGAACAGGGGGCGGAACCTACGAGCAGTACTTC.

In DNA, the CDR3 is TGTGCCAGTAATGTCAGGGGCACTGAAGCTTTCTTT. Translated, it gives CASNVRGTEAFF. The chain combines TRBV19 with TRBJ1-1, with D possibly TRBD1 on 6 matching bases. Trimming cost V 7 bases and J 4 bases, with 10 bases left between them. The length of the CDR3 is 12 residues. From germline, CDR1 is LNHDA and CDR2 SQIVND (reference sequence).

The V call is TRBV28, the J call TRBJ1-6, with TRBD1 as a possible D gene (5 bases). Per germline, CDR1 MDHEN and CDR2 SYDVKM. The CDR3 runs to 16 residues. V was pared by 4 bases and J by 9 bases, with 19 bases between. This CDR3 is CASSSHAGRVASPLHF. The CDR3, as DNA: TGTGCCAGCAGTTCCCACGCGGGCAGGGTCGCTTCACCCCTCCACTTT.

This clonotype was counted a few times. The V call is TRBV11-2, the J call TRBJ2-2; 11 nucleotides agree with TRBD2. Unmatched junction bases numbered 8, after V lost 5 bases and J lost 6 bases. Germline V gene lookup returns CDR1 SGHAT and CDR2 FQNNGV. The CDR3 totals 16 residues. CDR3 bases: TGTGCCAGCAGCCCCCGACTAGCGGGGATCGCCGGGGAGCTGTTTTTT. This encodes CASSPRLAGIAGELFF. Full variable domain (missing parts from reference TRBV11-2 and TRBJ2-2): EAGVAQSPRYKIIEKRQSVAFWCNPISGHATLYWYQQILGQGPKLLIQFQNNGVVDDSQLPKDRFSAERLKGVDSTLKIQPAKLEDSAVYLCASSPRLAGIAGELFFGEGSRLTVL.

This clonotype showed up many times. The rearrangement uses TRBV20-1 and TRBJ2-1; D perhaps matches TRBD2 (5 bases). Per germline, CDR1 DFQATT and CDR2 SNEGSKA (reference sequence). The CDR3 covers 13 residues. Trimming removed 5 bases at V and 5 bases at J, with 13 bases between. CDR3 coding DNA: TGCAGTGCTGGCCGGACTGTTAACAATGAGCAGTTCTTC. Translating gives CSAGRTVNNEQFF.

This clonotype was detected a few times. The chain joins TRBV28 to TRBJ2-7, with D perhaps given as TRBD1 or TRBD2 (5 bases each). The V gene's germline CDR1 is MDHEN and CDR2 SYDVKM. V was cut by 6 bases and J by 2 bases, with 14 bases left in between. The CDR3 sequence is 14 residues long. CDR3 DNA sequence: TGTGCCAGCAGGGGAAGGGACCCTCCCTACGAGCAGTACTTC. As protein: CASRGRDPPYEQYF.

Note on this clonotype: The conserved closing phenylalanine or tryptophan is absent in this CDR3, likely reflecting a read error. V is TRBV9 and J is TRBJ1-1, with a tentative D call TRBD1 (5 bases). Germline values: CDR1 SGDLS, CDR2 YYNGEE. V was trimmed by 2 bases and J by 6 bases, leaving 11 bases between them. The CDR3 is 13 residues long. CDR3 sequence reads: CASSVREGAEAFL. Written as DNA, the CDR3 is TGTGCCAGCAGCGTCCGGGAAGGGGCTGAAGCTTTCCTT.

V usage is TRBV6-6 and J usage is TRBJ2-5, with TRBD1 identical over 7 bases. Germline loops: CDR1 MNHNY, CDR2 SVGAGI (reference sequence). CDR3 length: 13 residues. The V segment lost 8 bases and the J segment 2 bases; nucleotides outside the gene matches: 5. The CDR3 spells CASFDRAQETQYF. The CDR3, as DNA: TGTGCCAGCTTCGACAGGGCACAAGAGACCCAGTACTTC.

In its sample, this clonotype was seen a few times. V is TRBV11-1 and J is TRBJ2-2; no definite D call. The CDR3 sequence is 15 residues long. V dropped 5 bases and J dropped 3 bases, with 13 bases sitting between them. Germline CDR1 SGHAT, CDR2 FQDESV (reference sequence). The CDR3 protein is CASSADRTHTGELFF. In DNA, the CDR3 is TGTGCCAGCAGCGCCGACCGAACACACACCGGGGAGCTGTTTTTT.

This clonotype has only a few counts. The V gene is TRBV6-2 or TRBV6-3, the J gene TRBJ1-1; D remains ambiguous. The CDR3 length is 12 residues. CDR1 is MNHEY and CDR2 is SVGEGT in the germline V gene. The V end lost 6 bases, the J end lost 5 bases, and 10 bases lay between the germline ends. Here the CDR3 DNA reads TGTGCCAGCAGGTTCGGGGAGACTGAAGCTTTCTTT. Residues: CASRFGETEAFF.

The genes are TRBV10-1 and TRBJ1-1; perhaps TRBD1 as D (6 bases). Per germline, CDR1 WNHNN and CDR2 SYGVQD (reference sequence). This CDR3 is built from 15 residues. V was pared by 3 bases and J by 1 base, with 12 bases between. CDR3 protein: CASSDSGTPNTEAFF. CDR3 bases: TGCGCCAGCAGTGATAGTGGGACACCGAACACTGAAGCTTTCTTT.

This clonotype occurred many times. J is TRBJ1-2 and V is TRBV7-3; 7 bases align to TRBD1. Germline lookup yields CDR1 SGHTA and CDR2 FQGTGA. J gave up 2 bases and V 2 bases, and 5 bases lay outside the gene matches. This CDR3 has 15 amino acids. The CDR3 protein is CASSLGGGQNYGYTF. Here the CDR3 DNA reads TGTGCCAGCAGCTTAGGGGGGGGACAGAACTATGGCTACACCTTC.

The chain employs TRBV5-1 and TRBJ1-1; D is unresolved. Trimming stripped 1 base from V and 4 bases from J, with 8 bases between. Germline V CDR1 and CDR2: SGHRS, YFSETQ. This CDR3 region has 13 residues. CDR3 coding DNA: TGCGCCAGCAGCTTGCTAGGCAGCACTGAAGCTTTCTTT. This gives the protein CASSLLGSTEAFF.

This clonotype was observed at least ten times. The rearrangement joins TRBV7-4 to TRBJ1-1; possible D gene TRBD1, 6 bases. Germline CDR1 is SGHVT and CDR2 is SQSDAQ. The CDR3 extends over 18 amino acids. Between the trimmed V and J ends, which lost 0 bases and 0 bases, there was a span of 17 bases. CDR3 sequence (DNA): TGTGCCAGCAGCTTAGCTATCCTACCCGGGGGCGTGAACACTGAAGCTTTCTTT. Its protein is CASSLAILPGGVNTEAFF.

Details on this clonotype: A much larger clonotype is one base distant, so this may be a read error. The rearrangement uses TRBV2 and TRBJ1-2, with D possibly matching TRBD1 (5 bases). In germline, CDR1 is SNHLY, CDR2 FYNNEI. Trimming took 7 bases from V and 3 from J, leaving 9 bases between them. The CDR3 is made up of 12 amino acids. The CDR3 coding sequence is TGTGCCAGCATAGAAGGGGACTATGGCTACACCTTC. Translated: CASIEGDYGYTF.

This clonotype was counted a few times. V gene TRBV20-1 combines with J gene TRBJ2-7; 7 nucleotides line up with TRBD1. J was trimmed by 3 bases and V by 7 bases; bases with no gene match: 12. This CDR3 is 14 amino acids long. Germline values: CDR1 DFQATT, CDR2 SNEGSKA (reference sequence). The CDR3 nucleotides are TGCAGTGTCACCCCCCGGGACAGAAACTACGAGCAGTACTTC. Its translation: CSVTPRDRNYEQYF.

Concerning this clonotype: This clone may be a read error of a much larger clone one base away. This rearrangement joins TRBV5-1 to TRBJ1-2; 8 bases are shared with TRBD1. The CDR3 covers 15 residues. The junction had 11 bases not matched to a gene; V was cut back by 2 bases and J by 8 bases. The germline gives CDR1 SGHRS, CDR2 YFSETQ. CDR3 loop: CASSFPLTGEDGYTF. CDR3 bases: TGCGCCAGCAGCTTCCCCCTGACAGGGGAAGACGGCTACACCTTC.

This clonotype was detected many times. The chain couples TRBV2 to TRBJ2-3, with TRBD2 matching over 9 bases. The CDR3 length is 14 residues. Germline CDR1 SNHLY, CDR2 FYNNEI. V gave up 5 bases and J gave up 7 bases; unmatched junction bases: 7. DNA of the CDR3: TGTGCCAGCAGTACCGGGACTAGCCCATATACGCAGTATTTT. Its protein is CASSTGTSPYTQYF.

Ten or more counts support this clonotype. V is TRBV7-9 and J is TRBJ1-2; no definite D call. The germline gives CDR1 SEHNR, CDR2 FQNEAQ (reference sequence). The CDR3 has 14 residues. V shed 5 bases and J shed 2 bases, with 12 bases lying between them. CDR3 nucleotides: TGTGCCAGCAGCACTCAGACGGGGAACTATGGCTACACCTTC. Translated: CASSTQTGNYGYTF.

This clonotype was seen only a few times. A much larger clone is a single base away; this may be a read error. The chain is built from TRBV7-6 and TRBJ2-7, with D possibly being TRBD1 (5 bases). Germline values: CDR1 SGHVS, CDR2 FNYEAQ. The CDR3 consists of 14 residues. CDR3 nucleotide sequence: TGTGCCAGCAGCTTATTCCAGGGATTCTACGAGCGGTACTTC. It is translated as CASSLFQGFYERYF.

The chain combines TRBV20-1 with TRBJ1-4; a possible D gene is TRBD1 (5 bases). CDR3 length: 12 residues. Germline V gives CDR1 DFQATT, CDR2 SNEGSKA (reference sequence). V dropped 0 bases and J dropped 8 bases, with 7 bases sitting between them. CDR3 sequence (DNA): TGCAGTGCTAGAGAAGGGACGGAAAAACTGTTTTTT. This codes for CSAREGTEKLFF.